This T cell receptor (beta chain) was profiled in a study of blood T cell repertoires in COVID-19. The CDR3 is 16 amino acids. CDR1 and CDR2 from the germline V gene are SGDLS and YYNGEE. Trimming at V came to 5 bases and at J to 0 bases, leaving 8 bases not matched to a gene. Study processing details: From reference gene primer amplification, estimates of nucleated cell counts were derived. Clones were sequenced by immunoSEQ multiplex PCR, and TCRdb holds only the in-frame ones, with some missing. V, J and clone size reflect that table, while D and trimming were determined from the DNA. Among approximately 110,000 clones listed, 70% to 90% were seen once.

Sequencing input: peripheral blood. The V call is TRBV9, the J call TRBJ2-1, with 7 bases identical to TRBD2. The sequence was obtained from a human donor in a cohort sampled during active COVID-19. The CDR3 sequence is CASSLRRESSYNEQFF. The CDR3, as DNA: TGTGCCAGCAGTTTACGGCGGGAGAGCTCCTACAATGAGCAGTTCTTC.